The 10 T cell receptor beta chains given below trace back to one sample, sequenced in a study of CD8+CD57+ T cells in acquired aplastic anemia. Genomic DNA templated the TCR beta VDJ and CDR3 profiling. TCRdb passed the reads through MiXCR, listing each CDR3 protein once. The sample lists around 400,000 distinct CDR3 sequences; 55% to 70% were seen once. The sample comprised sorted CD4+, CD8+, or CD8+CD57+ T cells (not recorded which) from PBMCs. These TCRs come from a human donor in good health, serving as a control.

The chain combines TRBV20-1 with TRBJ2-1; TRBD2 matches at 8 bases. This CDR3 has 15 amino acids. The trim removed 2 bases at V and 10 bases at J, leaving 13 bases unmatched. Germline V CDR1 and CDR2: DFQATT, SNEGSKA (reference sequence). The CDR3 DNA follows: TGCAGTGCTAGACCGGGGACTAGAGAATGGTCGGAGCAGTTCTTC. Translating gives CSARPGTREWSEQFF.

Comments on this clonotype: The CDR3 does not end in the conserved phenylalanine or tryptophan, so this is likely a read error. The DNA is omitted, as the CDR3 cannot be located on it reliably, and the CDR3 follows TCRdb's listing. The V call is TRBV7-2, the J call TRBJ2-3; no check of the table's D call, TRBD2, against the DNA was made. Germline lookup yields CDR1 SGHTA and CDR2 FQGNSA. The CDR3 is 13 residues long, counting both termini. This chain's CDR3 is CASSSGSSGARYT.

This clonotype was found many times. This rearrangement joins TRBV7-9 to TRBJ2-2, with D hard to call. The CDR3 sequence is 14 residues long. Germline loops: CDR1 SEHNR, CDR2 FQNEAQ (reference sequence). The ends were cut back, 5 bases at V and 3 bases at J, with 10 bases in the middle. The CDR3 DNA is TGTGCCAGCAGCGCCAGGTTCGACACCGGGGAGCTGTTTTTT. Its protein is CASSARFDTGELFF.

This clonotype showed up just once. One end of the junction does not line up with germline, which may come from a read error. The chain recombines TRBV7-2 with TRBJ2-2; possibly TRBD1 or TRBD2 for D (5 bases each). The CDR3 loop spans 15 amino acids. Germline lookup yields CDR1 SGHTA and CDR2 FQGNSA. The CDR3 reads CASSSPSGPSYEQFF. The DNA of the CDR3 is TGTGCCAGCAGCTCCCCATCGGGGCCTTCCTACGAGCAGTTTTTT.

This clonotype has a single count. The chain joins TRBV4-3 to TRBJ1-2; tentative D call: TRBD1 (6 bases). CDR1 and CDR2 from the germline V gene are LGHNA and YSLEER. V lost 4 bases and J lost 7, with 13 bases in between. The CDR3 is 13 amino acids. CDR3 protein: CASSLDRRSGYTF. The CDR3 DNA reads as TGCGCCAGCAGCCTAGACAGGAGGAGTGGCTACACCTTC.

The J gene is TRBJ1-2, the V gene TRBV5-6; D is possibly TRBD1 (6 bases). In germline, CDR1 is SGHDT, CDR2 YYEEEE. V was clipped by 0 bases and J by 4 bases, with 13 bases between them. The CDR3 length is 15 residues. The CDR3 DNA follows: TGTGCCAGCAGCTTGGAAGGGACAATCGGCTATGGCTACACCTTC. Its translation is CASSLEGTIGYGYTF. Drawing the rest from reference TRBV5-6 and TRBJ1-2, the complete variable domain is DAGVTQSPTHLIKTRGQQVTLRCSPKSGHDTVSWYQQALGQGPQFIFQYYEEEERQRGNFPDRFSGHQFPNYSSELNVNALLLGDSALYLCASSLEGTIGYGYTFGSGTRLTVV.

Points on this clonotype: An end of the junction does not agree with germline; a read error may underlie this. This chain uses TRBV7-2 with TRBJ1-2; D not certain. The CDR3 spans 15 residues. CDR1 is SGHTA, CDR2 FQGNSA, per germline. This CDR3 is CASSQDREARYAYTF. The CDR3 coding sequence is TGCGCCAGCAGCCAGGACCGGGAGGCCAGGTATGCCTACACCTTC.

This clonotype was recorded at least ten times. This chain uses TRBV12-3 or TRBV12-4 with TRBJ1-1, with D perhaps matching TRBD1 (5 bases). The CDR3 runs to 13 residues. V lost 5 bases and J 1 base, leaving 8 bases between the germline ends. CDR3 in DNA: TGTGCCAGCAGTCGACAGCCGAACACTGAAGCTTTCTTT. Its translation is CASSRQPNTEAFF.

This clonotype was seen only once. The junction departs from the called germline gene at one end, perhaps through a read error. This chain links TRBV7-2 with TRBJ1-2, with a tentative D call TRBD1 (5 bases). The CDR3 sequence is 14 residues long. From germline, CDR1 is SGHTA and CDR2 FQGNSA. DNA for the CDR3: TGTGCCAGCAGCTCACCGGGGGGGAGCTATGGCGCCAACTTC. The encoded protein is CASSSPGGSYGANF.

As to this clonotype: Given the absence of the conserved phenylalanine or tryptophan at the CDR3 end, a read error is likely. The limits of the CDR3 on the DNA are not certain, so only TCRdb's listed CDR3 is given. The chain links TRBV7-9 to TRBJ2-1; the table's D call of TRBD1 was not tested on the DNA. The germline gives CDR1 SEHNR, CDR2 FQNEAQ (reference sequence). With termini counted, the CDR3 has 13 amino acids. CDR3 in amino acids: CASSRRVVGDNYG.